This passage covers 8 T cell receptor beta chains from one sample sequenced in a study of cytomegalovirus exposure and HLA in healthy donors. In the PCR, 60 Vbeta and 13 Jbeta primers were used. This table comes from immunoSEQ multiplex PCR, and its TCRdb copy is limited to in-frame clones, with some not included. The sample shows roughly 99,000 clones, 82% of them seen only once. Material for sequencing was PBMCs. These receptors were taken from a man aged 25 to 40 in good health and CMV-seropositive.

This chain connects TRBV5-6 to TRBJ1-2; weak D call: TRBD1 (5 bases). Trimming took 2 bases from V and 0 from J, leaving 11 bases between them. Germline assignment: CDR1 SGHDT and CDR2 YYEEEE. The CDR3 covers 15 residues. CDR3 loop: CASSLGASPNYGYTF. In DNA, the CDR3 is TGTGCCAGCAGCTTAGGGGCCAGCCCTAACTATGGCTACACCTTC.

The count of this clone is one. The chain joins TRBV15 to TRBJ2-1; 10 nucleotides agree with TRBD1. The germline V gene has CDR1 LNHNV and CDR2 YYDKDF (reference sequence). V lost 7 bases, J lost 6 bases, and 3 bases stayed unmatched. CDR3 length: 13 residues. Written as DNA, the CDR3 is TGTGCCACCACGGGACAGGGGAGCAATGAGCAGTTCTTC. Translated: CATTGQGSNEQFF.

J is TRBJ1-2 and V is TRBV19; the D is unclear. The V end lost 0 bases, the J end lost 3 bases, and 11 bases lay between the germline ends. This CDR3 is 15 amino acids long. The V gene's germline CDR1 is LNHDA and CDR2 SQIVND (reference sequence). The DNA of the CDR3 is TGTGCCAGTAGTATAGATTTCTTCCGGGACTATGGCTACACCTTC. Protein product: CASSIDFFRDYGYTF.

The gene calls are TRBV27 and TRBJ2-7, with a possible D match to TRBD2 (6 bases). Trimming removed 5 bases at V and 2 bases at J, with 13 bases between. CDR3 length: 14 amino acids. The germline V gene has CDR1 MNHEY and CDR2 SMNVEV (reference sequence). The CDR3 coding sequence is TGTGCCAGCAGTCCCTTGGCGGGGACCTACGAGCAGTACTTC. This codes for CASSPLAGTYEQYF.

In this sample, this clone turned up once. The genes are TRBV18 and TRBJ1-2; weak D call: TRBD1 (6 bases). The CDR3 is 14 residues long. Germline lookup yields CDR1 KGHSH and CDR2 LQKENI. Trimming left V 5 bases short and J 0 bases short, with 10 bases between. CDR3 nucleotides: TGTGCCAGCTCAGCAGGACAGTCTAACTATGGCTACACCTTC. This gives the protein CASSAGQSNYGYTF.

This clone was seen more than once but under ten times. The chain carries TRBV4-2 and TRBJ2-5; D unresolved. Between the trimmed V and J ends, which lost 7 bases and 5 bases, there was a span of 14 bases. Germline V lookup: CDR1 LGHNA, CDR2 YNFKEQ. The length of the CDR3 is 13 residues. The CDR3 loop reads CASTRSEKETQYF. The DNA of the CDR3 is TGTGCCAGCACCCGGAGCGAGAAGGAGACCCAGTACTTC.

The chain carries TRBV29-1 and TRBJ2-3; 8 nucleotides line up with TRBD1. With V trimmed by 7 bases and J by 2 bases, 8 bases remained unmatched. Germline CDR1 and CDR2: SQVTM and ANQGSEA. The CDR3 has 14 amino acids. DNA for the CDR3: TGCAGCGCGCGGAGGGACAGGCTCACAGATACGCAGTATTTT. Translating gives CSARRDRLTDTQYF.

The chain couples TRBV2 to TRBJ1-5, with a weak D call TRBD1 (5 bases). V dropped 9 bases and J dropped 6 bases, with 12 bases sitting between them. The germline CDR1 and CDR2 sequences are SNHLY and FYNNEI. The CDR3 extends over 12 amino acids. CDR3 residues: CASTGGGQPQHF. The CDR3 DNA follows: TGTGCCAGTACCGGGGGAGGTCAGCCCCAGCATTTT.